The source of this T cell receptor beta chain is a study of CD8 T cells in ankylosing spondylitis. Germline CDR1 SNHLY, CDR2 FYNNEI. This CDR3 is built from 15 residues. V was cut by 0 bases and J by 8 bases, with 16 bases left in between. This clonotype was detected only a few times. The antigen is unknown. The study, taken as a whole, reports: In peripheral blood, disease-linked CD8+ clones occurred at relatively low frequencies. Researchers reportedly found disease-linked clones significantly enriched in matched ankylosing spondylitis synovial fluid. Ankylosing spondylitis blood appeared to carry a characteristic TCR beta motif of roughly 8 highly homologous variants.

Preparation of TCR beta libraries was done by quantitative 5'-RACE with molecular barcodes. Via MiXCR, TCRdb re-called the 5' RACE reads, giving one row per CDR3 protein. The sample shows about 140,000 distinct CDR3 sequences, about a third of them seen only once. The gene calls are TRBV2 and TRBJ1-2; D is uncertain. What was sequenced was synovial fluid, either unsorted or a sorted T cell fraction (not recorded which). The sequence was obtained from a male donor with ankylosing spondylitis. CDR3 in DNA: TGTGCCAGCAGTGAAGCGGTTGGCCAGGCATACGGCTACACCTTC. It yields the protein CASSEAVGQAYGYTF.